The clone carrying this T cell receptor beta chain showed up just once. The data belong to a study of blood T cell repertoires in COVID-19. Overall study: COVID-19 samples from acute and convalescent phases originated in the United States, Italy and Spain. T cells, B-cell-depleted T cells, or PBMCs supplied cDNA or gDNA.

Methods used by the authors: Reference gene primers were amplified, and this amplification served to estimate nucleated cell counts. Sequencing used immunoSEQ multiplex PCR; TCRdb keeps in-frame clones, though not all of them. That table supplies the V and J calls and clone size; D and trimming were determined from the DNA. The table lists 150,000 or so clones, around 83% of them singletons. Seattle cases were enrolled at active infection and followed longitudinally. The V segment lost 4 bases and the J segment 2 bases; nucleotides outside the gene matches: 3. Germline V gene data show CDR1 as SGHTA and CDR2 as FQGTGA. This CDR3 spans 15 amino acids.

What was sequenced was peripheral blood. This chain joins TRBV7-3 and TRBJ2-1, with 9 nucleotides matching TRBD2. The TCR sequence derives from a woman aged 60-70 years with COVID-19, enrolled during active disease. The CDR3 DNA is TGTGCCAGCAGCTCGACTAGCGGAGCCTACAATGAGCAGTTCTTC. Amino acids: CASSSTSGAYNEQFF.